Below are 32 T cell receptor beta chains sequenced from a single sample in a study of beta chain features in type 1 diabetes (dated by TCRdb to the late 2010s). Points the paper makes about the study in general: Type 1 diabetes patients showed a moderate but significant shortening of TCRB CDR3 length in all four CD4+ subsets.

These receptors' antigens are unknown. The library was generated by the immunoSEQ multiplex PCR assay. All of the isolated RNA was reverse transcribed with the High Capacity cDNA Reverse Transcription Kit, so expressed TCRB transcripts were sequenced. TCRdb limited this immuneACCESS table to in-frame rearrangements with V and J called. A share of clones is missing; checked studies link under half to unresolved V genes, and the rest is unexplained. The sample table holds more than 250,000 clones, of which roughly 13% were seen once. The top ten constitute about 0.015% of the sample. Sequenced material: naive CD4+ T cells from blood. The cell subset or site label on this specimen signifies: true naive CD4+ T cells. These receptor sequences come from a man aged 25-45 years with type 1 diabetes.

The J gene is TRBJ1-3, the V gene TRBV27; tentative D call: TRBD1 (5 bases). This CDR3 is built from 14 residues. V lost 6 bases, J lost 2 bases, and 11 bases lay in between. Germline V gene data show CDR1 as MNHEY and CDR2 as SMNVEV (reference sequence). CDR3 loop: CASSPRGTGNTIYF. The DNA of the CDR3 is TGTGCCAGCAGCCCCCGGGGGACTGGAAACACCATATATTTT.

This clone was seen a handful of times. The junction departs from germline at one end; a sequencing error may be responsible. This chain connects TRBV6-5 to TRBJ1-1, with D possibly TRBD1 on 5 matching bases. The CDR3 totals 14 residues. The germline V gene encodes CDR1 MNHEY and CDR2 SVGAGI. The CDR3 coding sequence is TGTGCCACCAGTTCTGCAGGGATGAACACTGAAGCTTTCTTT. Residues: CATSSAGMNTEAFF.

This rearrangement joins TRBV6-1 to TRBJ2-7; TRBD1 agrees at 9 bases. Per the germline V gene, CDR1 is MNHNS and CDR2 is SASEGT. This CDR3 comprises 15 residues. With 1 base clipped from V and 3 bases from J, the junction kept 4 bases outside the gene matches. For the CDR3, the DNA is TGTGCCAGCAGTGAAGGAGTGGGACAGGGCTACGAGCAGTACTTC. It yields the protein CASSEGVGQGYEQYF.

This clone appeared a few times. The CDR3 loop is CASSLAPVAGYGYTF. Written as DNA, the CDR3 is TGTGCCAGCAGTTTAGCTCCCGTGGCGGGATATGGCTACACCTTC. The gene calls are TRBV27 and TRBJ1-2; D gene uncertain. V was cut by 2 bases and J by 5 bases, with 15 bases left in between. This CDR3 is built from 15 residues. Germline V gene data show CDR1 as MNHEY and CDR2 as SMNVEV (reference sequence).

The chain carries TRBV18 and TRBJ1-1, with D possibly matching TRBD1 (6 bases). The CDR3 is 14 residues long. The V and J ends lost 8 bases and 1 base respectively, with 14 bases between them. Germline loops: CDR1 KGHSH, CDR2 LQKENI. This CDR3 reads CASTSGTQNTEAFF. For the CDR3, the DNA is TGTGCCAGCACGTCCGGGACACAGAACACTGAAGCTTTCTTT.

The sample holds one count of this clone. The chain combines TRBV5-4 with TRBJ1-1; tentatively, D is TRBD1 (5 bases). Germline V CDR1 and CDR2: SGHNT, YYREEE (reference sequence). The CDR3 runs 13 residues. The V end lost 2 bases, the J end lost 1 base, and 6 bases lay between the germline ends. The CDR3 sequence is CASSFDRNTEAFF. DNA for the CDR3: TGTGCCAGCAGCTTTGACAGGAACACTGAAGCTTTCTTT.

This chain uses TRBV6-5 with TRBJ2-7; a weak D match, TRBD1 (5 bases). V gave up 0 bases and J gave up 1 base, with 13 bases separating them. The germline V gene encodes CDR1 MNHEY and CDR2 SVGAGI. The CDR3 is 16 amino acids. CDR3: CASSYSMQGRSYEQYF. The CDR3 nucleotides are TGTGCCAGCAGTTACTCGATGCAGGGCCGTTCCTACGAGCAGTACTTC.

This chain connects TRBV6-1 to TRBJ1-5, with 7 bases lining up with TRBD1. The V gene end was trimmed by 4 bases and the J gene end by 6 bases; junction bases not matched to a gene: 9. CDR3 size: 15 residues. CDR1 is MNHNS and CDR2 is SASEGT in the germline V gene. CDR3 region: CASSARTGTTQPQHF. As DNA, the CDR3 is TGTGCCAGCAGTGCGAGGACAGGAACAACTCAGCCCCAGCATTTT.

The chain recombines TRBV30 with TRBJ2-5, with TRBD2 matching 10 bases. V shed 2 bases and J 3 bases; nucleotides not matched to a gene: 9. Germline assignment: CDR1 GTSNPN and CDR2 SVGIG (reference sequence). The CDR3 has 16 amino acids. CDR3 region: CAWSFGGTSAEETQYF. CDR3 coding DNA: TGTGCCTGGAGTTTCGGGGGGACTAGCGCGGAAGAGACCCAGTACTTC.

The chain carries TRBV5-1 and TRBJ1-2, with D maybe TRBD1 (5 bases). Germline-derived CDR1 and CDR2 are SGHRS and YFSETQ. The CDR3 length is 10 residues. Trimming cost V 2 bases and J 11 bases, with 7 bases left between them. DNA of the CDR3: TGCGCCAGCAGCTTAAAGGGGTACACCTTC. Translation gives CASSLKGYTF.

The chain employs TRBV10-3 and TRBJ2-2; a possible D gene is TRBD2 (6 bases). V lost 4 bases and J 5 bases, leaving 11 bases between the germline ends. From germline, CDR1 is ENHRY and CDR2 SYGVKD. CDR3 size: 14 residues. CDR3 sequence reads: CAISGTGDTGELFF. In DNA form, the CDR3 reads TGTGCCATCAGTGGAACGGGAGATACCGGGGAGCTGTTTTTT.

This clone has only a few counts. The gene calls are TRBV28 and TRBJ1-5, with 9 bases fitting TRBD1. J lost 6 bases, V lost 4 bases, and 10 bases had no gene match. Germline CDR1 is MDHEN and CDR2 is SYDVKM. There are 16 residues in the CDR3. The chain's CDR3 is CASSSLQGARGQPQHF. In DNA, the CDR3 is TGTGCCAGCAGTTCCTTACAGGGGGCGCGAGGTCAGCCCCAGCATTTT. The full variable domain, rest sourced from reference TRBV28 and TRBJ1-5, is DVKVTQSSRYLVKRTGEKVFLECVQDMDHENMFWYRQDPGLGLRLIYFSYDVKMKEKGDIPEGYSVSREKKERFSLILESASTNQTSMYLCASSSLQGARGQPQHFGDGTRLSIL.

This clone was picked up a small number of times. The chain carries TRBV11-2 and TRBJ2-5; TRBD1 aligns across 11 bases. There are 14 residues in the CDR3. Germline CDR1 SGHAT, CDR2 FQNNGV. With V trimmed by 5 bases and J by 2 bases, 1 base remained unmatched. The CDR3 reads CASSRDRGQETQYF. For the CDR3, the DNA is TGTGCCAGCAGCCGGGACAGGGGGCAAGAGACCCAGTACTTC. The full variable domain, its missing parts supplied by reference TRBV11-2 and TRBJ2-5, is EAGVAQSPRYKIIEKRQSVAFWCNPISGHATLYWYQQILGQGPKLLIQFQNNGVVDDSQLPKDRFSAERLKGVDSTLKIQPAKLEDSAVYLCASSRDRGQETQYFGPGTRLLVL.

V is TRBV29-1 and J is TRBJ2-7, with 10 bases matching TRBD2. Germline CDR1 and CDR2: SQVTM and ANQGSEA. This CDR3 has 15 residues. V lost 6 bases to trimming and J lost 5 bases; unmatched junction nucleotides: 13. The CDR3 region is CSVTPPSGSSHEQYF. The CDR3 DNA reads TGCAGCGTCACCCCCCCTAGCGGGAGTTCTCACGAGCAGTACTTC.

This clone was counted between two and nine times. The chain carries TRBV5-1 and TRBJ2-7; TRBD2 agrees at 10 bases. Germline lookup yields CDR1 SGHRS and CDR2 YFSETQ. V shed 4 bases, J shed 4 bases, and the junction held 11 bases outside the gene matches. CDR3 length: 16 residues. The CDR3 DNA follows: TGCGCCAGCAGCCTCCCAATAGCGGGAGGTTCTTACGAGCAGTACTTC. Its protein is CASSLPIAGGSYEQYF.

The CDR3 nucleotides read TGTGCCAGCAGCCTCGACAGTAATACAGATACGCAGTATTTT. Its translation: CASSLDSNTDTQYF. The chain recombines TRBV7-9 with TRBJ2-3; weak D call: TRBD1 (5 bases). The V gene lost 5 bases and the J gene lost 3 bases, with 12 bases spanning the gap. This CDR3 spans 14 amino acids. Germline loops: CDR1 SEHNR, CDR2 FQNEAQ (reference sequence).

This clone was observed a handful of times. This chain connects TRBV28 to TRBJ1-5, with unresolved D. Between the trimmed V and J ends, which lost 9 bases and 3 bases, there was a span of 12 bases. From germline, CDR1 is MDHEN and CDR2 SYDVKM. This CDR3 contains 13 residues. The CDR3 is CASTLVLNQPQHF. DNA of the CDR3: TGTGCCAGTACTCTTGTACTCAATCAGCCCCAGCATTTT.

A few counts support this clone. The V gene is TRBV5-1, the J gene TRBJ1-1; D remains unclear. The germline V gene has CDR1 SGHRS and CDR2 YFSETQ. This CDR3 has 14 amino acids. The V and J ends lost 4 bases and 5 bases respectively, with 15 bases between them. The chain's CDR3 is CASSHGVLDTEAFF. For the CDR3, the DNA is TGCGCCAGCAGCCACGGAGTATTGGATACTGAAGCTTTCTTT.

This clone was observed a handful of times. The chain employs TRBV7-8 and TRBJ2-7, with TRBD1 as a possible D gene (7 bases). The CDR3 has 14 residues. The V gene lost 6 bases and the J gene lost 7 bases, with 19 bases spanning the gap. Germline loops: CDR1 SGHVS, CDR2 FQNEAQ. The CDR3 nucleotides read TGTGCCAGCAGTTCCCGACAGGGTGCGGGGGAGCAGTACTTC. Translation: CASSSRQGAGEQYF. Complete variable domain (other parts from reference TRBV7-8 and TRBJ2-7): GAGVSQSPRYKVAKRGQDVALRCDPISGHVSLFWYQQALGQGPEFLTYFQNEAQLDKSGLPSDRFFAERPEGSVSTLKIQRTQQEDSAVYLCASSSRQGAGEQYFGPGTRLTVT.

The V gene is TRBV4-3, the J gene TRBJ2-7; the D is unclear. The germline gives CDR1 LGHNA, CDR2 YSLEER. V lost 1 base, J lost 2 bases, and 9 bases lay in between. This CDR3 spans 14 amino acids. In nucleotides, the CDR3 is TGCGCCAGCAGCCAAGTTGCGACACCCTACGAGCAGTACTTC. It translates to CASSQVATPYEQYF.

The J gene is TRBJ2-2, the V gene TRBV4-3; D not certain. The V and J ends lost 1 base and 0 bases respectively, with 9 bases between them. This CDR3 region has 16 residues. Per germline, CDR1 LGHNA and CDR2 YSLEER. The CDR3 region is CASSQADTANTGELFF. The CDR3 DNA reads as TGCGCCAGCAGCCAAGCCGACACCGCGAACACCGGGGAGCTGTTTTTT.

V usage is TRBV9 and J usage is TRBJ1-3; D not resolved. CDR1 and CDR2 from the germline V gene are SGDLS and YYNGEE. Trimming cost V 0 bases and J 1 base, with 8 bases left between them. The length of the CDR3 is 15 residues. The CDR3 region is CASSVGSWSGNTIYF. CDR3 in DNA: TGTGCCAGCAGCGTAGGGAGTTGGTCTGGAAACACCATATATTTT.

The CDR3 protein is CASSGVAGGGTDTQYF. The CDR3 DNA follows: TGTGCCAGCAGTGGAGTAGCGGGTGGGGGGACAGATACGCAGTATTTT. This chain joins TRBV2 and TRBJ2-3, with 7 bases identical to TRBD2. The CDR3 length is 16 residues. Germline V gene lookup returns CDR1 SNHLY and CDR2 FYNNEI. Trimming took 4 bases from V and 3 from J; bases not matched to a gene: 10.

This clone showed up just a few times. The chain links TRBV30 to TRBJ1-2, with 9 positions matching TRBD1. The CDR3 spans 12 residues. CDR1 is GTSNPN and CDR2 is SVGIG in the germline V gene (reference sequence). J was trimmed by 10 bases and V by 8 bases; bases with no gene match: 11. The CDR3 nucleotides are TGTGCCCGTACAGGGGGCGGAATCCTCTACACCTTC. Protein sequence: CARTGGGILYTF.

This clone was detected a few times. The gene calls are TRBV6-1 and TRBJ2-3, with 16 bases that match TRBD2. CDR3 length: 15 residues. The V segment lost 6 bases and the J segment 4 bases; nucleotides outside the gene matches: 1. Germline V CDR1 and CDR2: MNHNS, SASEGT. CDR3 coding DNA: TGTGCCAGCAGGGGGACTAGCGGGAGGGCAGATACGCAGTATTTT. Protein product: CASRGTSGRADTQYF.

The chain has TRBV5-1 and TRBJ2-7; the match to TRBD1 covers 7 bases. The V gene end was trimmed by 7 bases and the J gene end by 6 bases; junction bases not matched to a gene: 19. This CDR3 region has 16 residues. Germline values: CDR1 SGHRS, CDR2 YFSETQ. CDR3 in DNA: TGCGCCAGCCAAGATTACGCCGGGACAGCGGAGCGCGAGCAGTACTTC. Amino acid sequence: CASQDYAGTAEREQYF.

V gene TRBV28 combines with J gene TRBJ1-5, with D unresolved. V gave up 1 base and J gave up 16 bases, with 14 bases separating them. Germline CDR1 reads MDHEN; CDR2 reads SYDVKM. This CDR3 contains 12 residues. This CDR3 is CASSLYHSNEHF. As DNA, the CDR3 is TGTGCCAGCAGTTTATACCATAGCAACGAACATTTT.

In nucleotides, the CDR3 is TGTGCCAGCAGTTCCCCTTTCGACAGCTTCACAGATACGCAGTATTTT. As protein: CASSSPFDSFTDTQYF. This chain connects TRBV27 to TRBJ2-3; perhaps TRBD1 as D (5 bases). Trimming removed 4 bases from V and 2 bases from J, with 16 bases in between. CDR1 is MNHEY, CDR2 SMNVEV, per germline (reference sequence). This CDR3 has 16 amino acids.

This sequence joins TRBV6-6 and TRBJ2-3; a weak D match, TRBD2 (6 bases). Per the germline V gene, CDR1 is MNHNY and CDR2 is SVGAGI (reference sequence). This CDR3 is 14 amino acids long. The V and J ends lost 1 base and 6 bases respectively, with 11 bases between them. The CDR3 sequence: CASSYYIAVDTQYF. As DNA, the CDR3 is TGTGCCAGCAGTTACTATATAGCGGTCGATACGCAGTATTTT.

This chain joins TRBV7-2 and TRBJ2-1, with a possible D match to TRBD2 (6 bases). Trimming took 5 bases from V and 8 from J, leaving 16 bases between them. The germline V gene has CDR1 SGHTA and CDR2 FQGNSA. CDR3 size: 14 residues. Written as DNA, the CDR3 is TGTGCCAGCAGCCCTCGGAGGGAAGGGGATGAGCAGTTCTTC. This translates into CASSPRREGDEQFF. Complete variable domain (other parts from reference TRBV7-2 and TRBJ2-1): GAGVSQSPSNKVTEKGKDVELRCDPISGHTALYWYRQSLGQGLEFLIYFQGNSAPDKSGLPSDRFSAERTGGSVSTLTIQRTQQEDSAVYLCASSPRREGDEQFFGPGTRLTVL.

Concerning this clone: Within the sample, other DNA sequences also encode this same CDR3. This sequence joins TRBV18 and TRBJ2-7; D gene unclear. Germline V gives CDR1 KGHSH, CDR2 LQKENI. The CDR3 runs to 12 residues. Trimming removed 6 bases from V and 3 bases from J, with 9 bases in between. The CDR3 nucleotides are TGTGCCAGCTCCCAACAAGACTACGAGCAGTACTTC. Translation: CASSQQDYEQYF.

V is TRBV5-1 and J is TRBJ2-7; unclear D gene. Germline CDR1 is SGHRS and CDR2 is YFSETQ. V lost 1 base and J 2 bases, leaving 10 bases between the germline ends. This CDR3 region has 14 residues. DNA of the CDR3: TGCGCCAGCAGCTTGAATGCAGGCACCTACGAGCAGTACTTC. Translation: CASSLNAGTYEQYF.